This note documents a single T cell receptor (beta chain) sequence. This sample stems from a study of T cell responses to AZD1222 COVID-19 vaccine. Here immunoSEQ multiplex PCR was the method, and the copy in TCRdb shows in-frame clones only, minus some. The sample carries 120,000 or so clones, approximately 90% recorded once. The CDR3 runs to 16 residues. V lost 2 bases to trimming and J lost 2 bases; unmatched junction nucleotides: 4. The germline gives CDR1 MDHEN, CDR2 SYDVKM. The TCR sequence derives from an adult in good health. Here the sequenced sample was peripheral blood, taken on day 0 of AZD1222 vaccination. The J gene is TRBJ2-7, the V gene TRBV28, with 12 bases lining up with TRBD1. DNA of the CDR3: TGTGCCAGCAGTTTAGAAGGGACAGGGGGCACCTACGAGCAGTACTTC. Its translation is CASSLEGTGGTYEQYF.